The 11 T cell receptor beta chains given below trace back to one sample, sequenced in a study of T cell changes during pregnancy in multiple sclerosis. The data were produced by immunoSEQ multiplex PCR, yet TCRdb's version contains in-frame clones alone and is incomplete. The repertoire consists of about 57,000 clones, with just over 90% occurring once and the leading ten covering roughly 0.2%. The sample here was CD4+ T cells from peripheral blood mononuclear cells, taken in the second trimester of pregnancy. Source of these receptors: a female donor with multiple sclerosis, enrolled in a pregnancy study.

This chain connects TRBV7-7 to TRBJ2-2, with TRBD2 as a possible D gene (6 bases). Per germline, CDR1 SSHAT and CDR2 FNYEAQ (reference sequence). CDR3 length equals 14 residues. Trimming left V 4 bases short and J 2 bases short, with 8 bases between. Here the CDR3 reads CASSSGLNTGELFF. CDR3 nucleotide sequence: TGTGCCAGCAGCTCGGGACTTAACACCGGGGAGCTGTTTTTT.

The chain has TRBV6-4 and TRBJ2-1; 7 bases map to TRBD1. Trimming cost V 4 bases and J 5 bases; bases outside gene matches: 8. The germline CDR1 and CDR2 sequences are MRHNA and SNTAGT. CDR3 length equals 15 residues. CDR3 sequence reads: CASSAETGPHNEQFF. The CDR3 DNA is TGTGCCAGCAGTGCGGAGACAGGGCCCCACAATGAGCAGTTCTTC.

The genes are TRBV18 and TRBJ1-6, with TRBD1 matching 10 bases. CDR1 KGHSH and CDR2 LQKENI come from the germline V gene. The CDR3 runs 15 residues. With 6 bases clipped from V and 8 bases from J, the junction kept 7 bases outside the gene matches. For the CDR3, the DNA is TGTGCCAGCTCCCGGGACAGGGGTCATGATTCACCCCTCCACTTT. Translation: CASSRDRGHDSPLHF.

The chain links TRBV18 to TRBJ2-7; 13 bases match TRBD2. Germline CDR1 reads KGHSH; CDR2 reads LQKENI. V lost 2 bases and J lost 3; bases outside the gene matches: 4. CDR3 length: 16 residues. The CDR3 region has the DNA TGTGCCAGCTCACCAGGACTAGCGGGGGTTTTCTACGAGCAGTACTTC. It is translated as CASSPGLAGVFYEQYF.

The chain joins TRBV10-1 to TRBJ2-3; D not resolved. Germline CDR1 reads WNHNN; CDR2 reads SYGVQD (reference sequence). The CDR3 is 13 residues long. Trimming took off 3 bases at V and 1 base at J, with 5 bases between the two ends. The CDR3 loop reads CASSESGTDTQYF. CDR3 in DNA: TGCGCCAGCAGTGAATCTGGCACAGATACGCAGTATTTT.

This sequence joins TRBV10-3 and TRBJ2-1, with D unresolved. CDR3 length: 16 amino acids. The V and J ends lost 3 bases and 0 bases respectively, with 12 bases between them. Germline CDR1 is ENHRY and CDR2 is SYGVKD. The CDR3 nucleotides are TGTGCCATCAGTGACGGCACGGGTGGCTCCTACAATGAGCAGTTCTTC. Protein product: CAISDGTGGSYNEQFF.

The rearrangement links TRBV2 to TRBJ2-6, with D perhaps matching TRBD2 (5 bases). The CDR3 has 15 amino acids. V was shortened by 3 bases and J by 0 bases, with 6 bases between the two germline ends. Germline CDR1 is SNHLY and CDR2 is FYNNEI. In DNA, the CDR3 is TGTGCCAGCAGTGAGGGGAGCTCTGGGGCCAACGTCCTGACTTTC. It yields the protein CASSEGSSGANVLTF.

This chain joins TRBV30 and TRBJ1-1; D possibly corresponds to TRBD1 (6 bases). This CDR3 has 13 amino acids. CDR1 and CDR2 from the germline V gene are GTSNPN and SVGIG (reference sequence). The V end was cut by 1 base, the J end by 1 base, with 7 bases between. In DNA, the CDR3 is TGTGCCTGGAGTGACAGGGCGAACACTGAAGCTTTCTTT. Protein: CAWSDRANTEAFF.

This chain uses TRBV28 with TRBJ2-1; D is unresolved. CDR3 length: 14 residues. Trimming took off 4 bases at V and 8 bases at J, with 15 bases between the two ends. Germline V gene data show CDR1 as MDHEN and CDR2 as SYDVKM. The CDR3 here is CASSSTFIYDEQFF. DNA for the CDR3: TGTGCCAGCAGTTCGACTTTTATCTATGATGAGCAGTTCTTC.

This rearrangement joins TRBV5-4 to TRBJ2-3, with 7 bases that match TRBD1. Germline CDR1 reads SGHNT; CDR2 reads YYREEE (reference sequence). Trimming cost V 6 bases and J 0 bases; bases outside gene matches: 4. This CDR3 contains 14 residues. The CDR3 sequence is CASKRGGSTDTQYF. CDR3 DNA: TGTGCCAGCAAACGAGGGGGCAGCACAGATACGCAGTATTTT.

The rearrangement links TRBV19 to TRBJ1-2, with TRBD1 matching 8 bases. With V trimmed by 6 bases and J by 8 bases, 14 bases remained unmatched. The germline V gene encodes CDR1 LNHDA and CDR2 SQIVND (reference sequence). The CDR3 covers 15 residues. In nucleotides, the CDR3 is TGTGCCAGTAGGAGACCGGACAGGGTGATGGGCGGCTACACCTTC. It codes for CASRRPDRVMGGYTF.